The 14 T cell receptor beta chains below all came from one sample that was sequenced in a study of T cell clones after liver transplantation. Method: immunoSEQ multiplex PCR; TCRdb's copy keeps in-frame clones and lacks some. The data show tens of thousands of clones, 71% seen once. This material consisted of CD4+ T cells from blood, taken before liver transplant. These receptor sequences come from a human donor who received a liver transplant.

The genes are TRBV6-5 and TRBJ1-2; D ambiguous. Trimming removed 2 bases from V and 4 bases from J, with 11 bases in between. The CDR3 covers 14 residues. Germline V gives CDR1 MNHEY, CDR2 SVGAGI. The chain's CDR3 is CASSYPGATYGYTF. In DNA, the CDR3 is TGTGCCAGCAGTTACCCGGGAGCGACCTATGGCTACACCTTC.

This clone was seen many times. The chain's CDR3 is CASSEGQGVDEQFF. CDR3 nucleotides: TGTGCCAGCAGCGAGGGACAGGGGGTCGATGAGCAGTTCTTC. The gene calls are TRBV7-3 and TRBJ2-1, with 11 bases that match TRBD1. The V gene end was trimmed by 5 bases and the J gene end by 8 bases; junction bases not matched to a gene: 5. The CDR3 extends over 14 amino acids. Germline values: CDR1 SGHTA, CDR2 FQGTGA. Using reference TRBV7-3 and TRBJ2-1 for the parts outside the CDR3, the full variable domain is GAGVSQTPSNKVTEKGKYVELRCDPISGHTALYWYRQSLGQGPEFLIYFQGTGAADDSGLPNDRFFAVRPEGSVSTLKIQRTERGDSAVYLCASSEGQGVDEQFFGPGTRLTVL.

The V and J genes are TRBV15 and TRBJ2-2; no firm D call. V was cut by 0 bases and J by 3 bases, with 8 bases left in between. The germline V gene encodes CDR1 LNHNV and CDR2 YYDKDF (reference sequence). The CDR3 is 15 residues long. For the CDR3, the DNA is TGTGCCACCAGCAGAGATCAGGCGTACACCGGGGAGCTGTTTTTT. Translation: CATSRDQAYTGELFF.

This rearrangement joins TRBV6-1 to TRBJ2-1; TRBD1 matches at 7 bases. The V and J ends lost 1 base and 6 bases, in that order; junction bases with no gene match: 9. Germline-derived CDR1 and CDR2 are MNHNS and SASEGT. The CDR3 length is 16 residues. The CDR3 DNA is TGTGCCAGCAGTGAAGAGGGCCGACAGGGCGGCAATGAGCAGTTCTTC. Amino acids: CASSEEGRQGGNEQFF.

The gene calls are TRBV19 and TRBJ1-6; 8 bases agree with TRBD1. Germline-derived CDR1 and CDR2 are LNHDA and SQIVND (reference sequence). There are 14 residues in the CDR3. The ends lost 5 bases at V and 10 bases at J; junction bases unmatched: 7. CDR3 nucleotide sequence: TGTGCCAGTAGTCCAGGGGGCGCGAACTCACCCCTCCACTTT. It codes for CASSPGGANSPLHF.

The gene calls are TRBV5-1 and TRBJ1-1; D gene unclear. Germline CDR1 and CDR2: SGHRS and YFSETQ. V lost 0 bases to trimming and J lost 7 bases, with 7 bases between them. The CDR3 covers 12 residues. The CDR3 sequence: CASSLGEVEAFF. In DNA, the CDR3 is TGCGCCAGCAGCTTGGGGGAGGTTGAAGCTTTCTTT.

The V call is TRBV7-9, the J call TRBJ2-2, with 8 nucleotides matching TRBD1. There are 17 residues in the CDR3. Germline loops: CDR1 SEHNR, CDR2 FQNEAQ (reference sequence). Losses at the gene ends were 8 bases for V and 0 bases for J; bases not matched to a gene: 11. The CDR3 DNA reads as TGTGCCAGCCCACGTTTGACAGGGGTAACGAACACCGGGGAGCTGTTTTTT. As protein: CASPRLTGVTNTGELFF.

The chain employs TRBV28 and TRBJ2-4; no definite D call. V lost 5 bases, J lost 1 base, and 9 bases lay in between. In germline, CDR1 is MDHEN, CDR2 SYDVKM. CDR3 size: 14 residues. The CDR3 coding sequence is TGTGCCAGCAGTCCCCGGTGGGCCAAAAACATTCAGTACTTC. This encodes CASSPRWAKNIQYF.

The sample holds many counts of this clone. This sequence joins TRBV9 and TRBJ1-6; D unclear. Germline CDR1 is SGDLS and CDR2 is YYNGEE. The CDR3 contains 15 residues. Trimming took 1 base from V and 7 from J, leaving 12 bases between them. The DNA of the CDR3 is TGTGCCAGCAGCGTATCCCAGGTACCAAATTCACCCCTCCACTTT. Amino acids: CASSVSQVPNSPLHF. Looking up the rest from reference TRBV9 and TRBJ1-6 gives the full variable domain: DSGVTQTPKHLITATGQRVTLRCSPRSGDLSVYWYQQSLDQGLQFLIQYYNGEERAKGNILERFSAQQFPDLHSELNLSSLELGDSALYFCASSVSQVPNSPLHFGNGTRLTVT.

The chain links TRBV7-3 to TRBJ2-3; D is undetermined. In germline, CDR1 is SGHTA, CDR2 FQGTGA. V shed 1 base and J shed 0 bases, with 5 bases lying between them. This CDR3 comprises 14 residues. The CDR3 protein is CASSLIASTDTQYF. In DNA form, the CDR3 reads TGTGCCAGCAGCTTAATAGCTAGCACAGATACGCAGTATTTT.

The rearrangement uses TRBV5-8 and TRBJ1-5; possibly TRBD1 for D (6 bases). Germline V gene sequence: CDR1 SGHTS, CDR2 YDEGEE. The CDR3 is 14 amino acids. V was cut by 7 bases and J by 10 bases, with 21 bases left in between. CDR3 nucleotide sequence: TGTGCCAGCCAAGGGAGTGGGGGCTACCAACCCCAGCATTTT. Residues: CASQGSGGYQPQHF.

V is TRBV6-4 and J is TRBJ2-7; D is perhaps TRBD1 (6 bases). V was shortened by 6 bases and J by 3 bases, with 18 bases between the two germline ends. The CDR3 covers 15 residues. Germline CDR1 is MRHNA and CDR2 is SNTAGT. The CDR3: CASSEQGGTFYEQYF. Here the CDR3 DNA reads TGTGCCAGCAGCGAACAAGGGGGAACATTCTACGAGCAGTACTTC.

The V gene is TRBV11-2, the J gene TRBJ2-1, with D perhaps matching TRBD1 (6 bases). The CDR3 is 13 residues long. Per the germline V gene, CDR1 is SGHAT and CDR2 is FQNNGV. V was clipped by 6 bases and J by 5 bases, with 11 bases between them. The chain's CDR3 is CASSRQVDNEQFF. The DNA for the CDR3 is TGTGCCAGCAGTAGACAGGTTGACAATGAGCAGTTCTTC.

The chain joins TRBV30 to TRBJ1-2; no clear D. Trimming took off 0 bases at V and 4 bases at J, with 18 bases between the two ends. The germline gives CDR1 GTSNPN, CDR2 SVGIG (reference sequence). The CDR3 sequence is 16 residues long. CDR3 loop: CAWSVTAASRVYGYTF. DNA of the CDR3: TGTGCCTGGAGTGTAACGGCAGCCTCCCGGGTCTATGGCTACACCTTC.